A single sample gave rise to the 31 T cell receptor beta chains below, sequenced in a study of blood T cell repertoires in COVID-19. Using immunoSEQ multiplex PCR, the repertoire was profiled, and TCRdb retains in-frame clones only, with some absent. The sample contains roughly 100,000 clones, approximately 91% of which appear only once. Sequenced input: peripheral blood. The source of these receptors is a man aged 45-60 years with acute or convalescent COVID-19.

This chain uses TRBV25-1 with TRBJ2-7, with TRBD2 matching over 8 bases. This CDR3 contains 13 residues. CDR1 and CDR2 from the germline V gene are MGHDK and SYGVNS. The ends lost 10 bases at V and 2 bases at J; junction bases unmatched: 7. The CDR3 spells CATRRGATYEQYF. CDR3 nucleotide sequence: TGTGCCACCCGGCGGGGGGCCACCTACGAGCAGTACTTC.

The chain is built from TRBV5-5 and TRBJ1-3, with 7 bases fitting TRBD1. The CDR3 runs to 17 residues. The trim removed 4 bases at V and 0 bases at J, leaving 10 bases unmatched. Germline CDR1 and CDR2: SGHKS and YYEKEE (reference sequence). In nucleotides, the CDR3 is TGTGCCAGCAGCCTTTACGGGACAGAAGGCTCTGGAAACACCATATATTTT. It yields the protein CASSLYGTEGSGNTIYF.

The chain is built from TRBV11-2 and TRBJ1-1; TRBD1 is a possible D gene (6 bases). The V gene's germline CDR1 is SGHAT and CDR2 FQNNGV. This CDR3 has 12 residues. The V end lost 4 bases, the J end lost 11 bases, and 14 bases lay between the germline ends. Written as DNA, the CDR3 is TGTGCCAGCAGCTCGGACAGTTTAAGGGCTTTCTTT. As protein: CASSSDSLRAFF.

This chain connects TRBV18 to TRBJ2-2; TRBD1 agrees at 10 bases. Looked up from germline, CDR1 is KGHSH and CDR2 is LQKENI. With 3 bases clipped from V and 7 bases from J, the junction kept 17 bases outside the gene matches. This CDR3 spans 19 amino acids. CDR3 sequence reads: CASSPLPSSGTGVDGELFF. CDR3 coding DNA: TGTGCCAGCTCACCGCTTCCCTCCTCCGGGACAGGGGTTGACGGGGAGCTGTTTTTT.

The chain employs TRBV7-9 and TRBJ1-2; tentatively, D is TRBD1 (6 bases). The germline gives CDR1 SEHNR, CDR2 FQNEAQ (reference sequence). This CDR3 has 13 amino acids. V was trimmed by 5 bases and J by 8 bases, leaving 15 bases between them. The CDR3: CASSLQGETGYTF. DNA of the CDR3: TGTGCCAGCAGCCTACAGGGTGAGACGGGCTACACCTTC.

This clone is a singleton in its sample. This chain uses TRBV6-5 with TRBJ2-1, with a tentative D call TRBD2 (7 bases). V lost 6 bases and J lost 6, with 15 bases in between. Germline values: CDR1 MNHEY, CDR2 SVGAGI. The CDR3 covers 14 residues. The CDR3 protein is CASRRGGLTNEQFF. The CDR3 nucleotides are TGTGCCAGCAGAAGGGGGGGTTTGACCAATGAGCAGTTCTTC.

The rearrangement joins TRBV6-5 to TRBJ1-6; no clear D. Germline assignment: CDR1 MNHEY and CDR2 SVGAGI. V was cut by 0 bases and J by 5 bases, with 8 bases left in between. This CDR3 has 15 residues. As DNA, the CDR3 is TGTGCCAGCAGTTACTCGGTGCAGAATAATTCACCCCTCCACTTT. Translated: CASSYSVQNNSPLHF.

This sequence joins TRBV19 and TRBJ1-1, with no clear D. The CDR3 contains 16 residues. In germline, CDR1 is LNHDA, CDR2 SQIVND (reference sequence). V shed 6 bases and J shed 2 bases, with 19 bases lying between them. The CDR3 DNA reads TGTGCCAGTAGCCCCTCTGGTCCGACGGGAAACACTGAAGCTTTCTTT. It encodes CASSPSGPTGNTEAFF.

This chain connects TRBV18 to TRBJ2-5; the D gene is possibly TRBD2 (5 bases). CDR3 length: 15 amino acids. V lost 3 bases to trimming and J lost 2 bases, with 13 bases between them. The V gene's germline CDR1 is KGHSH and CDR2 LQKENI. Here the CDR3 DNA reads TGTGCCAGCTCACCCGGACTGATTTTACAAGAGACCCAGTACTTC. It encodes CASSPGLILQETQYF.

The V call is TRBV5-6, the J call TRBJ2-1; 10 bases align to TRBD1. The CDR3 has 15 amino acids. J was trimmed by 8 bases and V by 3 bases; bases with no gene match: 8. Germline loops: CDR1 SGHDT, CDR2 YYEEEE. CDR3 loop: CASSYDRGLTDEQFF. The CDR3 DNA reads TGTGCCAGCAGCTATGACAGGGGGCTTACCGATGAGCAGTTCTTC.

The rearrangement uses TRBV18 and TRBJ2-2, with 8 bases lining up with TRBD1. This CDR3 contains 16 residues. Germline CDR1 is KGHSH and CDR2 is LQKENI. V dropped 2 bases and J dropped 0; count of bases not matched to a gene: 2. The CDR3 nucleotides are TGTGCCAGCTCACCAGGGACAGGCGCGAACACCGGGGAGCTGTTTTTT. Its translation: CASSPGTGANTGELFF.

The chain joins TRBV5-1 to TRBJ2-1; 9 bases are shared with TRBD1. Per the germline V gene, CDR1 is SGHRS and CDR2 is YFSETQ. The CDR3 length is 16 residues. Unmatched junction bases numbered 11, after V lost 3 bases and J lost 7 bases. DNA of the CDR3: TGCGCCAGCAGCTGGGGACAGGGCCAAAAATTTAATGAGCAGTTCTTC. Its protein is CASSWGQGQKFNEQFF.

The chain has TRBV9 and TRBJ2-2; weak D call: TRBD1 (6 bases). V lost 4 bases and J lost 1, with 11 bases in between. This CDR3 region has 15 residues. The germline V gene encodes CDR1 SGDLS and CDR2 YYNGEE. CDR3 region: CASSLWGQNTGELFF. In DNA, the CDR3 is TGTGCCAGCAGCCTCTGGGGGCAGAACACCGGGGAGCTGTTTTTT. Full variable domain (remainder filled in from reference TRBV9 and TRBJ2-2): DSGVTQTPKHLITATGQRVTLRCSPRSGDLSVYWYQQSLDQGLQFLIQYYNGEERAKGNILERFSAQQFPDLHSELNLSSLELGDSALYFCASSLWGQNTGELFFGEGSRLTVL.

The chain employs TRBV2 and TRBJ1-1; D is uncertain. CDR1 is SNHLY and CDR2 is FYNNEI in the germline V gene. Trimming shortened V by 3 bases and J by 5 bases, and 10 bases separated the two germline ends. CDR3 length: 13 residues. CDR3 sequence: CASSEGENTEAFF. The CDR3 DNA reads TGTGCCAGCAGTGAGGGAGAGAATACTGAAGCTTTCTTT.

The chain carries TRBV20-1 and TRBJ2-1, with 9 positions matching TRBD2. V was clipped by 3 bases and J by 0 bases; unmatched bases: 9. Germline V CDR1 and CDR2: DFQATT, SNEGSKA (reference sequence). CDR3 length: 17 residues. Here the CDR3 DNA reads TGCAGTGCTAGTAACGCGGGACTAGCAAGCTCCTACAATGAGCAGTTCTTC. Amino acids: CSASNAGLASSYNEQFF.

V and J are TRBV18 and TRBJ1-6; 7 nucleotides line up with TRBD1. CDR1 and CDR2 from the germline V gene are KGHSH and LQKENI. V dropped 5 bases and J dropped 2; count of bases not matched to a gene: 3. This CDR3 is built from 15 residues. The CDR3 region is CASSEDRPYNSPLHF. CDR3 nucleotide sequence: TGTGCCAGCTCAGAGGACAGGCCCTATAATTCACCCCTCCACTTT. Full variable domain (remainder filled in from reference TRBV18 and TRBJ1-6): NAGVMQNPRHLVRRRGQEARLRCSPMKGHSHVYWYRQLPEEGLKFMVYLQKENIIDESGMPKERFSAEFPKEGPSILRIQQVVRGDSAAYFCASSEDRPYNSPLHFGNGTRLTVT.

CDR3 nucleotides: TGTGCCAGCAGCTCAATCAGGGGGCTGGGTGGCTACACCTTC. Protein: CASSSIRGLGGYTF. The rearrangement links TRBV11-2 to TRBJ1-2, with 8 bases lining up with TRBD1. This CDR3 region has 14 residues. The V gene's germline CDR1 is SGHAT and CDR2 FQNNGV. V shed 4 bases, J shed 7 bases, and the junction held 8 bases outside the gene matches.

The V and J genes are TRBV7-9 and TRBJ1-1; no clear D gene. This CDR3 region has 14 residues. Trimming cost V 1 base and J 1 base, with 7 bases left between them. Germline V gene data show CDR1 as SEHNR and CDR2 as FQNEAQ (reference sequence). The DNA for the CDR3 is TGTGCCAGCAGCTTAGAGCCGGGGAACACTGAAGCTTTCTTT. Translated, it gives CASSLEPGNTEAFF.

The CDR3 nucleotides read TGTGCCAGCAGCCCCCACCCGAGCGGGTGGACAGGAGGCTACACCTTC. Amino acids: CASSPHPSGWTGGYTF. The rearrangement links TRBV7-2 to TRBJ1-2; 7 nucleotides align to TRBD1. Germline V gene lookup returns CDR1 SGHTA and CDR2 FQGNSA. J was trimmed by 8 bases and V by 5 bases; bases with no gene match: 17. The CDR3 sequence is 16 residues long.

About this clone: Within the sample, other DNA sequences also encode this same CDR3. The gene calls are TRBV18 and TRBJ1-5, with TRBD1 matching over 9 bases. The CDR3 covers 16 residues. Germline V gene sequence: CDR1 KGHSH, CDR2 LQKENI. V shed 3 bases and J 0 bases; nucleotides not matched to a gene: 3. CDR3 loop: CASSPDRGNSNQPQHF. The CDR3, as DNA: TGTGCCAGCTCACCCGACAGGGGGAATAGCAATCAGCCCCAGCATTTT.

The V call is TRBV7-3, the J call TRBJ1-2; 7 bases align to TRBD1. The CDR3 consists of 17 residues. Germline V gene lookup returns CDR1 SGHTA and CDR2 FQGTGA. Trimming took 1 base from V and 7 from J; bases not matched to a gene: 15. The CDR3, as DNA: TGTGCCAGCAGCTTAAGCCCCTCTCAAGGGGGCATGGGTGGCTACACCTTC. It codes for CASSLSPSQGGMGGYTF.

This clone was recorded once. The chain has TRBV2 and TRBJ2-7; no clear D. V dropped 6 bases and J dropped 3 bases, with 18 bases sitting between them. From germline, CDR1 is SNHLY and CDR2 FYNNEI. The CDR3 contains 15 residues. CDR3 amino acids: CASSYEPAPLYEQYF. The CDR3 DNA sequence: TGTGCCAGCAGCTACGAGCCCGCCCCGCTCTACGAGCAGTACTTC. Filled out from reference TRBV2 and TRBJ2-7, the complete variable domain reads EPEVTQTPSHQVTQMGQEVILRCVPISNHLYFYWYRQILGQKVEFLVSFYNNEISEKSEIFDDQFSVERPDGSNFTLKIRSTKLEDSAMYFCASSYEPAPLYEQYFGPGTRLTVT.

This rearrangement joins TRBV12-3 or TRBV12-4 to TRBJ1-2; 7 nucleotides line up with TRBD1. The CDR3 loop spans 13 amino acids. Trimming removed 6 bases from V and 2 bases from J; junction bases left unmatched: 3. The CDR3 loop reads CASRTTGNYGYTF. CDR3 DNA: TGTGCCAGCAGAACGACAGGGAACTATGGCTACACCTTC.

This rearrangement joins TRBV2 to TRBJ2-3; TRBD2 agrees at 13 bases. The germline V gene has CDR1 SNHLY and CDR2 FYNNEI. The CDR3 has 16 residues. V lost 7 bases and J lost 2; bases outside the gene matches: 6. The CDR3 spells CASTSGLAGATDTQYF. CDR3 in DNA: TGTGCCAGCACCTCTGGACTAGCGGGGGCCACAGATACGCAGTATTTT.

V gene TRBV27 combines with J gene TRBJ2-3, with TRBD1 identical over 8 bases. Trimming removed 4 bases from V and 4 bases from J; junction bases left unmatched: 7. The V gene's germline CDR1 is MNHEY and CDR2 SMNVEV (reference sequence). This CDR3 is built from 15 residues. The CDR3 DNA reads as TGTGCCAGCAGTTCTCAGGGGGCATGGGCAGATACGCAGTATTTT. Amino acid sequence: CASSSQGAWADTQYF.

V usage is TRBV9 and J usage is TRBJ2-3; tentative D call: TRBD2 (5 bases). With 3 bases removed from V and 3 bases from J, the gap between germline ends came to 11 bases. The CDR3 has 14 residues. Looked up from germline, CDR1 is SGDLS and CDR2 is YYNGEE. The chain's CDR3 is CASSASLVTDTQYF. The CDR3 DNA sequence: TGTGCCAGCAGCGCCTCACTAGTTACAGATACGCAGTATTTT.

The rearrangement joins TRBV7-9 to TRBJ1-2; 8 bases fit TRBD1. Germline trimming cut 4 bases from V and 7 bases from J; bases unmatched to any gene: 14. Germline V CDR1 and CDR2: SEHNR, FQNEAQ (reference sequence). CDR3 length equals 16 residues. The chain's CDR3 is CASSYPGTGARPGYTF. In nucleotides, the CDR3 is TGTGCCAGCAGCTACCCCGGGACAGGAGCCCGACCTGGCTACACCTTC.

V gene TRBV28 combines with J gene TRBJ2-5, with D possibly matching TRBD1 (6 bases). The CDR3 runs to 15 residues. The V end lost 0 bases, the J end lost 5 bases, and 13 bases lay between the germline ends. CDR1 MDHEN and CDR2 SYDVKM come from the germline V gene. The CDR3 nucleotides read TGTGCCAGCAGTTTATGGAGCGGACAGTCGGAGACCCAGTACTTC. Its translation is CASSLWSGQSETQYF.

The rearrangement uses TRBV9 and TRBJ1-6, with TRBD1 identical over 8 bases. CDR3 length: 14 residues. The V segment lost 3 bases and the J segment 10 bases; nucleotides outside the gene matches: 6. Germline CDR1 SGDLS, CDR2 YYNGEE. CDR3 bases: TGTGCCAGCAGCGAGGACAGGGCGATGTCACCCCTCCACTTT. This encodes CASSEDRAMSPLHF.

The J gene is TRBJ2-3, the V gene TRBV9, with 11 bases identical to TRBD1. V trimming: 4 bases; J trimming: 6 bases; junction bases outside the gene matches: 4. The CDR3 has 14 residues. Germline CDR1 reads SGDLS; CDR2 reads YYNGEE. The CDR3 DNA reads as TGTGCCAGCAGCCCGCGGACAGGGGGCGATACGCAGTATTTT. Its translation: CASSPRTGGDTQYF.

V usage is TRBV5-1 and J usage is TRBJ2-3, with 9 bases identical to TRBD2. This CDR3 comprises 14 residues. The J segment lost 5 bases and the V segment lost 1 base, leaving 2 bases of the junction unmatched. In germline, CDR1 is SGHRS, CDR2 YFSETQ. This chain's CDR3 is CASSLTAGGDTQYF. The CDR3 DNA sequence: TGCGCCAGCAGCTTGACAGCGGGGGGAGATACGCAGTATTTT.